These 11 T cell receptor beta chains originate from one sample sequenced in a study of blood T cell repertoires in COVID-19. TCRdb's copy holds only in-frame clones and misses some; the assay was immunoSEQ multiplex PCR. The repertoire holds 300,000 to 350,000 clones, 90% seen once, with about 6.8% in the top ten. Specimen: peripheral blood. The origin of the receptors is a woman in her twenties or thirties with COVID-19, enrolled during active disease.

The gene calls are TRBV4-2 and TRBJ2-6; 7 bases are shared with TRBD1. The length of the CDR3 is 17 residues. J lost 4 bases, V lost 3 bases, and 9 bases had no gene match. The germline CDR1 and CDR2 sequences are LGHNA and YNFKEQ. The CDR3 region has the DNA TGTGCCAGCAGCCATAACAGGGGCCCCTCAGGGGCCAACGTCCTGACTTTC. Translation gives CASSHNRGPSGANVLTF.

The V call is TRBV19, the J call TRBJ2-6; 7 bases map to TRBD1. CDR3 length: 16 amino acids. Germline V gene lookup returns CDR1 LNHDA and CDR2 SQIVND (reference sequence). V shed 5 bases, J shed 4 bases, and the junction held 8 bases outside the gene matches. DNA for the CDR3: TGTGCCAGTAGTCCAAGACAGGGATTGGGGGCCAACGTCCTGACTTTC. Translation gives CASSPRQGLGANVLTF.

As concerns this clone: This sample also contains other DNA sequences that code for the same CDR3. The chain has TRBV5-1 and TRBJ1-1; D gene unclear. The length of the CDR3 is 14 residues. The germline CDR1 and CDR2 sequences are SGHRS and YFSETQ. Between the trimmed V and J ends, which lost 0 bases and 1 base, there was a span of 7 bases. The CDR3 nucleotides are TGCGCCAGCAGCTTGGGACCGGGGAACACTGAAGCTTTCTTT. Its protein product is CASSLGPGNTEAFF.

CDR3 region: CASSLVPAGGEDTQYF. CDR3 DNA: TGTGCCAGCAGCCTAGTCCCGGCGGGAGGGGAAGATACGCAGTATTTT. The V gene is TRBV7-2, the J gene TRBJ2-3, with 9 bases matching TRBD2. The CDR3 is made up of 16 amino acids. The V segment lost 5 bases and the J segment 5 bases; nucleotides outside the gene matches: 11. Germline V gene sequence: CDR1 SGHTA, CDR2 FQGNSA.

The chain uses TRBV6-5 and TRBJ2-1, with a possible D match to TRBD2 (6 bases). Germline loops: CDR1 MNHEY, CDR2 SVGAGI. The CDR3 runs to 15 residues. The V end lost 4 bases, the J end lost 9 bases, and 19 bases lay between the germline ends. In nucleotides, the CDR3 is TGTGCCAGCAGTTTATCCGGGACTCCCGTGGGTGAGCAGTTCTTC. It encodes CASSLSGTPVGEQFF.

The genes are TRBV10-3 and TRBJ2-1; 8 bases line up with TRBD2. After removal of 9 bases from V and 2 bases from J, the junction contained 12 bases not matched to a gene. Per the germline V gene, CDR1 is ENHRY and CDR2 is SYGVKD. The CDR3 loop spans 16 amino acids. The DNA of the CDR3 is TGTGCCATGGGAGAGCTAGCGGGTGGTACCTACAATGAGCAGTTCTTC. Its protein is CAMGELAGGTYNEQFF.

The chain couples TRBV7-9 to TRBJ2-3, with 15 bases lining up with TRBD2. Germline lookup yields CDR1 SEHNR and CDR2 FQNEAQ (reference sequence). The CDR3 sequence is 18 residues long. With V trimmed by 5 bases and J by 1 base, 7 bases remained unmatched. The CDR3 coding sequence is TGTGCCAGCAGCCTACGGACTAGCGGGAGGGCCGGCACAGATACGCAGTATTTT. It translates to CASSLRTSGRAGTDTQYF.

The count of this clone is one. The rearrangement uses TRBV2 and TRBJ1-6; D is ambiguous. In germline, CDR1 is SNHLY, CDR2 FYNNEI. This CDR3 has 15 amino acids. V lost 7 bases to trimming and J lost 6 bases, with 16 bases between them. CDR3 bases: TGTGCCAGCACCGCCTTGACTCAACTTAATTCACCCCTCCACTTT. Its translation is CASTALTQLNSPLHF.

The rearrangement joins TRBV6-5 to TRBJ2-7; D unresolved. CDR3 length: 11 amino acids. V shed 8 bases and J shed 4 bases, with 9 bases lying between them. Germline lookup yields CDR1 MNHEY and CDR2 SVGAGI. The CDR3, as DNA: TGTGCCAGCGGAGAGAGGTACGAGCAGTACTTC. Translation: CASGERYEQYF.

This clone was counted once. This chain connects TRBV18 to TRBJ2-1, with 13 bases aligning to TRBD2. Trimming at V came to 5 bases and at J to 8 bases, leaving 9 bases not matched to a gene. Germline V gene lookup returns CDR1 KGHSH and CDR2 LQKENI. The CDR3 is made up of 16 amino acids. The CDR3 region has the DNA TGTGCCAGCTCAACGACGGGACTAGCGGGATTGGATGAGCAGTTCTTC. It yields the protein CASSTTGLAGLDEQFF.

CDR3 sequence: CASSNPSGITGQETQYF. Written as DNA, the CDR3 is TGTGCCAGCAGTAACCCAAGCGGGATCACAGGCCAAGAGACCCAGTACTTC. This chain uses TRBV25-1 with TRBJ2-5, with 7 bases matching TRBD2. CDR1 and CDR2 from the germline V gene are MGHDK and SYGVNS. The CDR3 spans 17 residues. V lost 5 bases to trimming and J lost 1 base; unmatched junction nucleotides: 13.